This passage covers 17 T cell receptor beta chains from one sample sequenced in a study of blood T cell repertoires in COVID-19. Profiled with immunoSEQ multiplex PCR; TCRdb holds only in-frame clones, not every one. The data show some 75,000 clones, approximately 80% seen once. Sequencing used peripheral blood. Every receptor here comes from a man aged 50-60 years with COVID-19, enrolled during active disease.

A note on this clone: The junction departs from germline at one end; a sequencing error may be responsible. This sequence joins TRBV7-2 and TRBJ1-1, with TRBD1 as a possible D gene (6 bases). The CDR3 sequence is 15 residues long. In germline, CDR1 is SGHTA, CDR2 FQGNSA. The chain's CDR3 is CASTLPTGLYTEAFF. For the CDR3, the DNA is TGTGCCAGCACCTTACCTACAGGGTTGTACACTGAAGCTTTCTTT.

The chain links TRBV6-4 to TRBJ2-1; 8 positions agree with TRBD1. The junction had 9 bases not matched to a gene; V was cut back by 4 bases and J by 7 bases. Germline CDR1 MRHNA, CDR2 SNTAGT. This CDR3 has 15 residues. CDR3 DNA: TGTGCCAGCAGTGGAGGGGCAGGGGGCATGAATGAGCAGTTCTTC. Protein sequence: CASSGGAGGMNEQFF.

This rearrangement joins TRBV7-6 to TRBJ2-1, with 10 bases aligning to TRBD1. The V segment lost 4 bases and the J segment 8 bases; nucleotides outside the gene matches: 8. The CDR3 consists of 15 residues. CDR1 and CDR2 from the germline V gene are SGHVS and FNYEAQ. For the CDR3, the DNA is TGTGCCAGCAGCTCGCCGGGACAGGGGAGTGATGAGCAGTTCTTC. It yields the protein CASSSPGQGSDEQFF.

The chain couples TRBV30 to TRBJ2-3; D not resolved. Germline CDR1 GTSNPN, CDR2 SVGIG (reference sequence). The CDR3 sequence is 11 residues long. V was trimmed by 2 bases and J by 4 bases, leaving 4 bases between them. CDR3 region: CAWSLSDTQYF. CDR3 DNA: TGTGCCTGGAGTCTATCAGATACGCAGTATTTT. Full variable domain (missing parts from reference TRBV30 and TRBJ2-3): SQTIHQWPATLVQPVGSPLSLECTVEGTSNPNLYWYRQAAGRGLQLLFYSVGIGQISSEVPQNLSASRPQDRQFILSSKKLLLSDSGFYLCAWSLSDTQYFGPGTRLTVL.

The chain carries TRBV30 and TRBJ2-2, with D unresolved. Germline loops: CDR1 GTSNPN, CDR2 SVGIG (reference sequence). Trimming stripped 3 bases from V and 6 bases from J, with 5 bases between. CDR3 length equals 11 residues. CDR3 sequence (DNA): TGTGCCTGGAGCTTGTCCGGGGAGCTGTTTTTT. Residues: CAWSLSGELFF.

This clone was observed once. V and J are TRBV7-2 and TRBJ2-7, with D possibly being TRBD1 (7 bases). This CDR3 is built from 16 residues. The V and J ends lost 2 bases and 5 bases respectively, with 19 bases between them. CDR1 and CDR2 (germline): SGHTA, FQGNSA. The CDR3 DNA reads as TGTGCCAGCAGCTTATGGGGTGGAGGGGGCCGCAACGAGCAGTACTTC. Its protein product is CASSLWGGGGRNEQYF.

This chain links TRBV29-1 with TRBJ2-7, with D perhaps matching TRBD2 (6 bases). The CDR3 has 12 amino acids. Trimming removed 1 base at V and 2 bases at J, with 6 bases between. Germline CDR1 SQVTM, CDR2 ANQGSEA. CDR3 in amino acids: CSVEGGAYEQYF. CDR3 bases: TGCAGCGTTGAAGGGGGGGCCTACGAGCAGTACTTC.

The chain employs TRBV19 and TRBJ1-1; D perhaps matches TRBD1 (6 bases). This CDR3 spans 15 amino acids. Germline loops: CDR1 LNHDA, CDR2 SQIVND (reference sequence). V was trimmed by 5 bases and J by 0 bases, leaving 13 bases between them. The CDR3 DNA reads as TGTGCCAGTAGTCCGCAGGGGCAAATGAACACTGAAGCTTTCTTT. This sequence encodes CASSPQGQMNTEAFF.

The chain joins TRBV7-9 to TRBJ2-1; 7 positions agree with TRBD1. The CDR3 is made up of 13 amino acids. With 8 bases clipped from V and 7 bases from J, the junction kept 8 bases outside the gene matches. CDR1 is SEHNR and CDR2 is FQNEAQ in the germline V gene (reference sequence). The chain's CDR3 is CASDQGVQNEQFF. Written as DNA, the CDR3 is TGTGCCAGCGACCAGGGGGTTCAGAATGAGCAGTTCTTC.

The genes are TRBV6-2 or TRBV6-3 and TRBJ1-5; D is unresolved. The V gene's germline CDR1 is MNHEY and CDR2 SVGEGT. This CDR3 has 14 amino acids. Trimming took off 2 bases at V and 0 bases at J, with 5 bases between the two ends. This chain's CDR3 is CASSYRFSNQPQHF. CDR3 in DNA: TGTGCCAGCAGTTACCGTTTTAGCAATCAGCCCCAGCATTTT.

The chain couples TRBV11-2 to TRBJ2-1, with D perhaps matching TRBD1 (6 bases). Germline V gene sequence: CDR1 SGHAT, CDR2 FQNNGV. Deletions cut 6 bases from V and 3 bases from J, with 15 bases between. This CDR3 has 15 residues. CDR3 in DNA: TGTGCCAGCAGTAACACCCAGGGGAGCTACAATGAGCAGTTCTTC. It specifies CASSNTQGSYNEQFF.

This chain uses TRBV2 with TRBJ1-5; 9 bases fit TRBD1. Per germline, CDR1 SNHLY and CDR2 FYNNEI. This CDR3 is built from 13 residues. The trim removed 11 bases at V and 10 bases at J, leaving 12 bases unmatched. Written as DNA, the CDR3 is TGTGCCGGAAACAGGGGGCGGGGACTACCCCAGCATTTT. This gives the protein CAGNRGRGLPQHF.

J is TRBJ2-7 and V is TRBV29-1, with TRBD2 matching over 12 bases. The trim removed 7 bases at V and 5 bases at J, leaving 6 bases unmatched. Germline CDR1 reads SQVTM; CDR2 reads ANQGSEA. The CDR3 is made up of 13 amino acids. The CDR3 sequence is CSAAGLAGNEQYF. CDR3 bases: TGCAGCGCCGCTGGACTAGCGGGAAACGAGCAGTACTTC.

The chain is built from TRBV5-1 and TRBJ2-5; possible D gene TRBD2, 5 bases. The V gene lost 0 bases and the J gene lost 11 bases, with 11 bases spanning the gap. Per germline, CDR1 SGHRS and CDR2 YFSETQ. CDR3 length: 12 residues. Written as DNA, the CDR3 is TGCGCCAGCAGCTTGGATGTCCGGACTCAGTACTTC. It translates to CASSLDVRTQYF. Supplemented by reference TRBV5-1 and TRBJ2-5, the full variable domain reads KAGVTQTPRYLIKTRGQQVTLSCSPISGHRSVSWYQQTPGQGLQFLFEYFSETQRNKGNFPGRFSGRQFSNSRSEMNVSTLELGDSALYLCASSLDVRTQYFGPGTRLLVL.

The rearrangement links TRBV18 to TRBJ2-5; maybe TRBD1 (6 bases). This CDR3 spans 14 amino acids. V was cut by 2 bases and J by 5 bases, with 12 bases left in between. CDR1 is KGHSH, CDR2 LQKENI, per germline. CDR3 sequence reads: CASSPTGLTETQYF. In DNA form, the CDR3 reads TGTGCCAGCTCACCAACAGGGCTTACGGAGACCCAGTACTTC.

This sequence joins TRBV4-2 and TRBJ1-4; TRBD1 is a possible D gene (5 bases). Germline-derived CDR1 and CDR2 are LGHNA and YNFKEQ. This CDR3 has 15 residues. V was clipped by 4 bases and J by 4 bases, with 13 bases between them. CDR3 bases: TGTGCCAGCAGCCCCCCCGGCGGGGGTAATGAAAAACTGTTTTTT. This encodes CASSPPGGGNEKLFF.

V and J are TRBV6-2 or TRBV6-3 and TRBJ2-7; 9 positions match TRBD1. CDR1 MNHEY and CDR2 SVGEGT come from the germline V gene. V was clipped by 7 bases and J by 3 bases; unmatched bases: 10. The CDR3 runs to 15 residues. CDR3 nucleotide sequence: TGTGCCAGCAACCCAACGGGACAGGGAGTCTACGAGCAGTACTTC. Translating it yields CASNPTGQGVYEQYF.